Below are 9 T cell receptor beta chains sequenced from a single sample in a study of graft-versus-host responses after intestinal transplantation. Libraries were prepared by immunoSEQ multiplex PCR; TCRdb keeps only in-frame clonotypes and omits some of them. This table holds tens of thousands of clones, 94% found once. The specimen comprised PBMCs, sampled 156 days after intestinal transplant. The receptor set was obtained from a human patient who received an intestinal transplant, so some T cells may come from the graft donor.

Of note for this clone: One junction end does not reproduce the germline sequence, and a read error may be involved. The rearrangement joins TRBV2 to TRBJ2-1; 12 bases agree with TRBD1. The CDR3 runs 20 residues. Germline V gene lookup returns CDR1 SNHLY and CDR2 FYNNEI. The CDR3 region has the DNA TGTGTCAGCAGTGAAGCGCTTCTAGTTCTTGGGACAGGGGGCAGGGATGAGCAGTTCTTC. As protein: CVSSEALLVLGTGGRDEQFF.

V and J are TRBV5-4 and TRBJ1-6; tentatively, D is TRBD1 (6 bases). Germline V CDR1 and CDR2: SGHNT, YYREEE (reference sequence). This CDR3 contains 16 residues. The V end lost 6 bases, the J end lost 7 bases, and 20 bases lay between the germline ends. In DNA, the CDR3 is TGTGCCAGCACCAACACTCTCGGGGGCATGAATTCACCCCTCCACTTT. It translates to CASTNTLGGMNSPLHF.

The CDR3: CASRGTYYTGELFF. The CDR3 DNA follows: TGTGCCAGCAGAGGGACCTACTACACCGGGGAGCTGTTTTTT. The chain recombines TRBV2 with TRBJ2-2; either TRBD1 or TRBD2 may fit D (5 bases each). The germline V and J ends were trimmed by 6 bases and 3 bases, with 11 bases remaining between them. This CDR3 spans 14 amino acids. Germline V lookup: CDR1 SNHLY, CDR2 FYNNEI. Supplemented by reference TRBV2 and TRBJ2-2, the full variable domain reads EPEVTQTPSHQVTQMGQEVILRCVPISNHLYFYWYRQILGQKVEFLVSFYNNEISEKSEIFDDQFSVERPDGSNFTLKIRSTKLEDSAMYFCASRGTYYTGELFFGEGSRLTVL.

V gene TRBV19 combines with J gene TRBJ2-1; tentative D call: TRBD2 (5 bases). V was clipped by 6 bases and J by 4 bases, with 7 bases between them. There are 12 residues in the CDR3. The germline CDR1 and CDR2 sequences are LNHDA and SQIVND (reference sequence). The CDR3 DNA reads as TGTGCCAGTAGCGGGGATTACAATGAGCAGTTCTTC. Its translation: CASSGDYNEQFF.

The CDR3 DNA follows: TGCGCCAGCAGCCAAAAAGCAGTGCCCGGGGAGCTGTTTTTT. Translated, it gives CASSQKAVPGELFF. The V and J genes are TRBV10-1 and TRBJ2-2; D gene unclear. V dropped 6 bases and J dropped 6 bases, with 14 bases sitting between them. The CDR3 is 14 amino acids. Germline CDR1 and CDR2: WNHNN and SYGVQD (reference sequence).

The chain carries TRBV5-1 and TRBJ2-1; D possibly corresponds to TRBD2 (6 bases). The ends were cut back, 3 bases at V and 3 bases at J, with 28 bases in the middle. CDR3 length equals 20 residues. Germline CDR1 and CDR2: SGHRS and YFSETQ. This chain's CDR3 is CASSSQTSPHGRSLYNEQFF. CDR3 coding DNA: TGCGCCAGCAGCTCCCAAACATCCCCACACGGGAGATCGCTCTACAATGAGCAGTTCTTC.

The CDR3 DNA sequence: TGTGCCAGCAGTTACTCCCTAGCAGATACGCAGTATTTT. Translating it yields CASSYSLADTQYF. The chain is built from TRBV6-5 and TRBJ2-3, with D unresolved. V was cut by 0 bases and J by 4 bases, with 5 bases left in between. Germline values: CDR1 MNHEY, CDR2 SVGAGI. This CDR3 region has 13 residues.

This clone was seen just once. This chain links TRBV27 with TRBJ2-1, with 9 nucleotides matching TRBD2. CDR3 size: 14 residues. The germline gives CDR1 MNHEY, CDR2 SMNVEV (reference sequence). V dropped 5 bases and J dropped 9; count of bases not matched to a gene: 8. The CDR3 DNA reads TGTGCCAGCAGTAAAGGACTAGCGTGGGGTGAGCAGTTCTTC. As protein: CASSKGLAWGEQFF.

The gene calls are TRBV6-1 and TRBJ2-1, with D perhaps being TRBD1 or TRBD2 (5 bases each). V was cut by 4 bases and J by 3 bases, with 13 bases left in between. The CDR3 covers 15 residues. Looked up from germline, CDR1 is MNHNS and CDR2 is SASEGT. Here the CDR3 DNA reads TGTGCCAGCAGTGGGGGGATCACTGTCTACAATGAGCAGTTCTTC. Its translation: CASSGGITVYNEQFF.